One sample yielded the 17 T cell receptor beta chains listed below, sequenced in a study of beta chain features in type 1 diabetes. As every portion of the isolated RNA was reverse transcribed, the sequencing read expressed TCRB transcripts. Using immunoSEQ multiplex PCR, the repertoire was profiled, and TCRdb retains in-frame clones only, with some absent. The table includes 240,000 or so clones, 25% to 30% detected once. Input material: central memory CD4+ T cells from blood. The receptors were sampled from a man aged 30 to 39 in good health.

This rearrangement joins TRBV7-2 to TRBJ1-4; D unclear. The V end lost 1 base, the J end lost 12 bases, and 6 bases lay between the germline ends. Germline V CDR1 and CDR2: SGHTA, FQGNSA. This CDR3 is 11 amino acids long. CDR3 in amino acids: CASSLGVELFF. The CDR3 DNA follows: TGTGCCAGCAGCTTAGGGGTAGAACTGTTTTTT. The full variable domain, with the rest looked up from reference TRBV7-2 and TRBJ1-4, is GAGVSQSPSNKVTEKGKDVELRCDPISGHTALYWYRQSLGQGLEFLIYFQGNSAPDKSGLPSDRFSAERTGGSVSTLTIQRTQQEDSAVYLCASSLGVELFFGSGTQLSVL.

This clone has only a few counts. V gene TRBV6-5 combines with J gene TRBJ2-5, with D perhaps matching TRBD1 or TRBD2 (5 bases each). Between the trimmed V and J ends, which lost 6 bases and 4 bases, there was a span of 9 bases. The germline CDR1 and CDR2 sequences are MNHEY and SVGAGI. This CDR3 has 12 amino acids. CDR3 protein: CASSPRGETQYF. Here the CDR3 DNA reads TGTGCCAGCAGCCCGAGGGGAGAGACCCAGTACTTC.

To note about this clone: The sample carries other DNA sequences with the same CDR3. CDR3 region: CASKVAGVETQYF. DNA for the CDR3: TGTGCCAGCAAGGTAGCGGGGGTAGAGACCCAGTACTTC. The chain has TRBV6-5 and TRBJ2-5, with TRBD2 identical over 9 bases. The germline V gene encodes CDR1 MNHEY and CDR2 SVGAGI. The CDR3 is 13 amino acids. V was clipped by 7 bases and J by 4 bases; unmatched bases: 4.

This clone was detected a few times. The genes are TRBV18 and TRBJ2-7; D gene unclear. Trimming left V 3 bases short and J 3 bases short, with 6 bases between. Germline CDR1 and CDR2: KGHSH and LQKENI. This CDR3 is 12 amino acids long. The CDR3 is CASSPTLYEQYF. CDR3 sequence (DNA): TGTGCCAGCTCACCTACTCTCTACGAGCAGTACTTC.

This clone was observed a handful of times. This chain connects TRBV11-2 to TRBJ2-3; D gene unclear. The V end lost 5 bases, the J end lost 10 bases, and 13 bases lay between the germline ends. CDR3 size: 12 residues. The germline V gene encodes CDR1 SGHAT and CDR2 FQNNGV. The CDR3, as DNA: TGTGCCAGCAGCCCCACCGCGGTCGCGCAGTATTTT. Its protein is CASSPTAVAQYF.

This clone has only one observation. This chain joins TRBV15 and TRBJ2-7, with 10 bases aligning to TRBD1. The CDR3 loop spans 15 amino acids. Germline-derived CDR1 and CDR2 are LNHNV and YYDKDF (reference sequence). V gave up 6 bases and J gave up 5 bases; unmatched junction bases: 10. CDR3: CATRRRGQGVNEQYF. The CDR3 DNA follows: TGTGCCACCAGACGTCGAGGACAGGGGGTCAACGAGCAGTACTTC.

The chain couples TRBV5-6 to TRBJ1-2; no definite D call. Germline assignment: CDR1 SGHDT and CDR2 YYEEEE. This CDR3 comprises 14 residues. Trimming took off 0 bases at V and 4 bases at J, with 10 bases between the two ends. CDR3 sequence reads: CASSLGRQVYGYTF. DNA of the CDR3: TGTGCCAGCAGCTTGGGCAGGCAAGTCTATGGCTACACCTTC.

The sample holds one count of this clone. This same CDR3 is encoded by further DNA sequences in the sample. The chain links TRBV5-1 to TRBJ2-1; D remains ambiguous. Per germline, CDR1 SGHRS and CDR2 YFSETQ. V was cut by 0 bases and J by 0 bases, with 7 bases left in between. The CDR3 loop spans 15 amino acids. The CDR3 DNA sequence: TGCGCCAGCAGCTTGGGGGGTAGCTCCTACAATGAGCAGTTCTTC. Residues: CASSLGGSSYNEQFF.

This clone showed up just a few times. This sequence joins TRBV18 and TRBJ2-5, with 7 bases identical to TRBD2. The ends lost 3 bases at V and 5 bases at J; junction bases unmatched: 6. The CDR3 covers 14 residues. Looked up from germline, CDR1 is KGHSH and CDR2 is LQKENI. DNA for the CDR3: TGTGCCAGCTCACCCAGGGAGGGCCAGGAGACCCAGTACTTC. Residues: CASSPREGQETQYF.

The chain links TRBV9 to TRBJ2-3; 9 positions agree with TRBD2. Losses at the gene ends were 3 bases for V and 6 bases for J; bases not matched to a gene: 5. Germline V gene data show CDR1 as SGDLS and CDR2 as YYNGEE. There are 14 residues in the CDR3. The CDR3: CASSGVAGEDTQYF. CDR3 DNA: TGTGCCAGCAGCGGAGTAGCGGGAGAGGATACGCAGTATTTT.

In its sample, this clone was seen a few times. V usage is TRBV19 and J usage is TRBJ1-4; D is unresolved. Trimming stripped 2 bases from V and 0 bases from J, with 7 bases between. This CDR3 contains 15 residues. CDR1 and CDR2 from the germline V gene are LNHDA and SQIVND (reference sequence). The CDR3 nucleotides read TGTGCCAGTAGTATATTGACGACAACTAATGAAAAACTGTTTTTT. Protein sequence: CASSILTTTNEKLFF.

In its sample, this clone was seen a few times. The V call is TRBV5-1, the J call TRBJ2-1; no reliable D call. Trimming removed 0 bases at V and 7 bases at J, with 8 bases between. CDR3 size: 13 residues. Germline values: CDR1 SGHRS, CDR2 YFSETQ. The CDR3 DNA sequence: TGCGCCAGCAGCTTGGTGTTAGGAAATGAGCAGTTCTTC. Translated: CASSLVLGNEQFF.

V gene TRBV18 combines with J gene TRBJ1-2; weak D call: TRBD1 (6 bases). This CDR3 comprises 15 residues. V was cut by 6 bases and J by 2 bases, with 16 bases left in between. Germline-derived CDR1 and CDR2 are KGHSH and LQKENI. CDR3 protein: CASSQNRETNYGYTF. DNA for the CDR3: TGTGCCAGCTCCCAAAACAGGGAGACGAACTATGGCTACACCTTC.

The chain uses TRBV7-2 and TRBJ1-6, with 9 bases identical to TRBD1. Germline-derived CDR1 and CDR2 are SGHTA and FQGNSA. The CDR3 is made up of 15 amino acids. Trimming cost V 1 base and J 7 bases; bases outside gene matches: 2. The DNA of the CDR3 is TGTGCCAGCAGCTTAGGGGGACAGGGAAATTCACCCCTCCACTTT. The encoded protein is CASSLGGQGNSPLHF.

This clone was picked up a small number of times. This chain connects TRBV7-9 to TRBJ2-3, with TRBD2 matching 8 bases. Per germline, CDR1 SEHNR and CDR2 FQNEAQ (reference sequence). There are 15 residues in the CDR3. V dropped 8 bases and J dropped 7; count of bases not matched to a gene: 14. The CDR3 loop reads CASGPLAGNYHTQYF. In DNA, the CDR3 is TGTGCCAGCGGGCCCTTAGCGGGGAACTACCATACGCAGTATTTT. Full variable domain (rest looked up from reference TRBV7-9 and TRBJ2-3): DTGVSQNPRHKITKRGQNVTFRCDPISEHNRLYWYRQTLGQGPEFLTYFQNEAQLEKSRLLSDRFSAERPKGSFSTLEIQRTEQGDSAMYLCASGPLAGNYHTQYFGPGTRLTVL.

The chain employs TRBV6-1 and TRBJ2-4; tentatively, D is TRBD1 (5 bases). Germline assignment: CDR1 MNHNS and CDR2 SASEGT. The CDR3 spans 15 residues. The V and J ends lost 6 bases and 0 bases respectively, with 12 bases between them. CDR3 amino acids: CASRTGPLAKNIQYF. The CDR3 DNA is TGTGCCAGCAGAACAGGACCTTTAGCCAAAAACATTCAGTACTTC.

This chain connects TRBV7-8 to TRBJ2-7; D gene uncertain. CDR1 and CDR2 (germline): SGHVS, FQNEAQ. The CDR3 sequence is 11 residues long. Trimming shortened V by 5 bases and J by 8 bases, and 10 bases separated the two germline ends. CDR3 sequence: CASSPNVQQYF. Written as DNA, the CDR3 is TGTGCCAGCAGCCCGAACGTTCAGCAGTACTTC. Using reference TRBV7-8 and TRBJ2-7 for the parts outside the CDR3, the full variable domain is GAGVSQSPRYKVAKRGQDVALRCDPISGHVSLFWYQQALGQGPEFLTYFQNEAQLDKSGLPSDRFFAERPEGSVSTLKIQRTQQEDSAVYLCASSPNVQQYFGPGTRLTVT.